The 32 T cell receptor beta chains reported below all come from one sample, sequenced in a study of spatial heterogeneity in lung cancer. Time point defined: sample taken at primary tumor resection. From tumor, nontumor lung or frozen PBMC, whole RNA was taken unsorted for sequencing. TCRdb reprocessed the 5' RACE reads via MiXCR and lists one record per CDR3 protein. The sample has approximately 12,000 distinct CDR3 sequences; 5% to 6% are singletons. Sequenced here: lung tumor tissue, sampled at surgery. The receptors derive from a human donor with early-stage non-small cell lung cancer.

Points on this clonotype: This could be a read error, since a much larger clone is one nucleotide away. The library was designed around alpha chains, so this beta chain is a stray read whose abundance carries little weight. V is TRBV2 and J is TRBJ2-4; 9 nucleotides line up with TRBD1. Per germline, CDR1 SNHLY and CDR2 FYNNEI. This CDR3 comprises 13 residues. V shed 5 bases and J 8 bases; nucleotides not matched to a gene: 4. Here the CDR3 DNA reads TGTGCCAGCAGTTGGGACAGGGATGACATTCAGTACTTC. Amino acids: CASSWDRDDIQYF.

This clonotype was observed at least ten times. A library made for alpha chains picked up this beta chain off target, so its size means little. This sequence joins TRBV14 and TRBJ2-7; D possibly corresponds to TRBD1 (5 bases). This CDR3 is built from 16 residues. Trimming cost V 0 bases and J 6 bases, with 18 bases left between them. Per the germline V gene, CDR1 is SGHDN and CDR2 is FVKESK. The CDR3 DNA reads TGTGCCAGCAGCCAAGATTTGGGGCAGTTTTTATCCGAGCAGTACTTC. Translation gives CASSQDLGQFLSEQYF.

Within the sample, this clonotype is medium-sized. Because this beta chain is a stray read in a library intended to capture alpha chains, its abundance should not be given much weight. The chain joins TRBV7-9 to TRBJ1-1; D call uncertain. The CDR3 extends over 12 amino acids. Trimming cost V 3 bases and J 7 bases, with 9 bases left between them. Per the germline V gene, CDR1 is SEHNR and CDR2 is FQNEAQ (reference sequence). The chain's CDR3 is CASSFSDGEAFF. As DNA, the CDR3 is TGTGCCAGCAGCTTCTCCGACGGTGAAGCTTTCTTT.

This clonotype has more than one count but fewer than ten. Since the library was made to target alpha chains, this beta chain is a stray read and its abundance is not meaningful. V gene TRBV2 combines with J gene TRBJ2-3; D perhaps matches TRBD2 (6 bases). V shed 4 bases and J shed 5 bases, with 7 bases lying between them. Germline V gene lookup returns CDR1 SNHLY and CDR2 FYNNEI. This CDR3 is built from 12 residues. CDR3 nucleotides: TGTGCCAGCAGTGGACTAGGAGATACGCAGTATTTT. Translated: CASSGLGDTQYF.

This clonotype was picked up many times. The library was designed around alpha chains, so this beta chain is a stray read whose abundance carries little weight. The chain couples TRBV20-1 to TRBJ2-3; TRBD2 agrees at 9 bases. Unmatched junction bases numbered 5, after V lost 1 base and J lost 6 bases. Germline CDR1 DFQATT, CDR2 SNEGSKA (reference sequence). CDR3 length equals 14 residues. In DNA form, the CDR3 reads TGCAGTGCTAGAGTAGCGGGAGTAGTCGATACGCAGTATTTT. Amino acid sequence: CSARVAGVVDTQYF.

In its sample, this clonotype was seen many times. The junction departs from germline at one end; a sequencing error may be responsible. Within a library made for alpha chains, this beta chain is off target, and its count is uninformative. The chain is built from TRBV28 and TRBJ1-2; the match to TRBD1 covers 8 bases. The CDR3 covers 12 residues. Germline V lookup: CDR1 MDHEN, CDR2 SYDVKM. This chain's CDR3 is CASSSLWTGSNF. In DNA form, the CDR3 reads TGTGCCAGCAGTTCCCTTTGGACAGGGTCAAACTTC.

In this sample, this clonotype turned up many times. The library was designed around alpha chains, so this beta chain is a stray read whose abundance carries little weight. The chain couples TRBV20-1 to TRBJ2-1; D gene unclear. This CDR3 region has 12 residues. Germline values: CDR1 DFQATT, CDR2 SNEGSKA (reference sequence). V was cut by 2 bases and J by 6 bases, with 8 bases left in between. CDR3 loop: CSARTHSNEQFF. The CDR3 nucleotides read TGCAGTGCTAGAACCCATTCCAATGAGCAGTTCTTC.

In the case of this clonotype: This beta chain came through as a stray read in a library set up for alpha chains, and its size says little. This chain uses TRBV4-3 with TRBJ1-1; weak D call: TRBD1 (6 bases). The CDR3 sequence is 18 residues long. Germline V lookup: CDR1 LGHNA, CDR2 YSLEER. V was shortened by 2 bases and J by 3 bases, with 22 bases between the two germline ends. CDR3 sequence reads: CASSQSTPYSKGDTEAFF. Here the CDR3 DNA reads TGCGCCAGCAGCCAATCCACCCCCTACAGCAAGGGGGACACTGAAGCTTTCTTT.

On this clonotype: This beta chain lies outside the target of a library built for alpha chains; its clone size means little. The V call is TRBV18, the J call TRBJ2-2, with D unresolved. V was pared by 0 bases and J by 3 bases, with 8 bases between. CDR3 size: 15 residues. Germline V gene lookup returns CDR1 KGHSH and CDR2 LQKENI. The CDR3 is CASSPPLRYTGELFF. CDR3 in DNA: TGTGCCAGCTCACCACCTCTGCGGTACACCGGGGAGCTGTTTTTT.

In this sample, this clonotype turned up many times. A library made for alpha chains picked up this beta chain off target, so its size means little. The rearrangement uses TRBV6-2 or TRBV6-3 and TRBJ2-1, with TRBD2 identical over 11 bases. CDR3 length equals 17 residues. The germline V gene encodes CDR1 MNHEY and CDR2 SVGEGT. The trim removed 7 bases at V and 4 bases at J, leaving 12 bases unmatched. The CDR3 region has the DNA TGTGCCAGCACCCAAGGGGTACTAGCGGGAGAGTACAATGAGCAGTTCTTC. Protein sequence: CASTQGVLAGEYNEQFF.

By share, this clonotype counts as medium-sized. This beta chain turned up in a library designed for alpha chains; as an off-target read, its abundance says little. This rearrangement joins TRBV5-8 to TRBJ2-3; no clear D gene. The CDR3 is made up of 14 amino acids. Germline loops: CDR1 SGHTS, CDR2 YDEGEE. V lost 4 bases and J 2 bases, leaving 11 bases between the germline ends. The CDR3 DNA is TGTGCCAGCAGCGTCCCGGGCCACACAGATACGCAGTATTTT. This encodes CASSVPGHTDTQYF.

This clonotype is classed as medium-sized. This beta chain slipped into a library made for alpha chains as a stray read, so its size is not meaningful. This chain connects TRBV5-4 to TRBJ2-1; D is tentatively TRBD1 or TRBD2 (5 bases each). There are 16 residues in the CDR3. Looked up from germline, CDR1 is SGHNT and CDR2 is YYREEE (reference sequence). With 4 bases removed from V and 0 bases from J, the gap between germline ends came to 14 bases. The CDR3 sequence: CASSALTRGSYNEQFF. The CDR3 DNA follows: TGTGCCAGCAGCGCTCTTACTAGGGGCTCCTACAATGAGCAGTTCTTC.

The table lists this clonotype with many counts. With the library built for alpha chains, this beta chain is off target and its frequency is not meaningful. This sequence joins TRBV6-5 and TRBJ1-6, with TRBD1 identical over 7 bases. V was pared by 0 bases and J by 0 bases, with 5 bases of the junction left unmatched. Germline V lookup: CDR1 MNHEY, CDR2 SVGAGI. The CDR3 spans 18 residues. DNA for the CDR3: TGTGCCAGCAGTTACTCGTTTGACAGGGCCTCCTATAATTCACCCCTCCACTTT. It is translated as CASSYSFDRASYNSPLHF.

This clonotype was detected many times. Since the library was made to target alpha chains, this beta chain is a stray read and its abundance is not meaningful. This rearrangement joins TRBV14 to TRBJ2-5; TRBD2 aligns across 8 bases. Germline CDR1 and CDR2: SGHDN and FVKESK. The J segment lost 4 bases and the V segment lost 4 bases, leaving 8 bases of the junction unmatched. The CDR3 has 15 residues. CDR3 DNA sequence: TGTGCCAGCAGCCTCCTAATGGGACTAGGAGAGACCCAGTACTTC. The encoded protein is CASSLLMGLGETQYF. The complete variable domain, with remaining parts taken from reference TRBV14 and TRBJ2-5, reads EAGVTQFPSHSVIEKGQTVTLRCDPISGHDNLYWYRRVMGKEIKFLLHFVKESKQDESGMPNNRFLAERTGGTYSTLKVQPAELEDSGVYFCASSLLMGLGETQYFGPGTRLLVL.

This clonotype was found a few times. For a library built for alpha chains, this beta chain is a stray read; little rests on its size. This chain connects TRBV12-3 or TRBV12-4 to TRBJ2-4; TRBD1 might be the D (5 bases). The CDR3 totals 16 residues. V was pared by 5 bases and J by 5 bases, with 19 bases between. The CDR3 spells CASSDPGPALENIQYF. CDR3 bases: TGTGCCAGCAGTGACCCAGGGCCCGCCCTCGAAAACATTCAGTACTTC.

This clonotype was observed many times. This beta chain turned up in a library designed for alpha chains; as an off-target read, its abundance says little. The rearrangement links TRBV6-2 or TRBV6-3 to TRBJ1-5; unclear D gene. This CDR3 has 12 amino acids. Per the germline V gene, CDR1 is MNHEY and CDR2 is SVGEGT. V lost 5 bases and J 6 bases, leaving 8 bases between the germline ends. The CDR3 DNA is TGTGCCAGCAGTGGCTTCGCTCAGCCCCAGCATTTT. It codes for CASSGFAQPQHF.

This clonotype has at least ten counts. This beta chain is off target for a library built for alpha chains, so its abundance means little. The V and J genes are TRBV20-1 and TRBJ1-5, with D possibly matching TRBD1 (6 bases). The CDR3 totals 14 residues. CDR1 and CDR2 (germline): DFQATT, SNEGSKA (reference sequence). Trimming removed 1 base at V and 7 bases at J, with 14 bases between. This CDR3 reads CSARAGQFAQPQHF. CDR3 DNA sequence: TGCAGTGCTAGAGCCGGACAGTTTGCCCAGCCCCAGCATTTT.

This clonotype was picked up many times. This beta chain was picked up by a library intended for alpha chains and is off target, so its count carries little meaning. This chain connects TRBV12-3 or TRBV12-4 to TRBJ2-1; D possibly corresponds to TRBD1 (5 bases). The CDR3 sequence is 15 residues long. Trimming cost V 3 bases and J 7 bases, with 16 bases left between them. In nucleotides, the CDR3 is TGTGCCAGCAGTTTCCGGCAGGGTGGATGGAATGAGCAGTTCTTC. Residues: CASSFRQGGWNEQFF.

With regard to this clonotype: Because the library targeted alpha chains, this beta chain is an off-target read whose size means little. The gene calls are TRBV12-3 or TRBV12-4 and TRBJ1-5; D is undetermined. The V gene lost 4 bases and the J gene lost 5 bases, with 12 bases spanning the gap. CDR3 length equals 14 residues. For the CDR3, the DNA is TGTGCCAGCAGTTCCACTGCTCGGGATCAGCCCCAGCATTTT. Encoded protein: CASSSTARDQPQHF.

This clonotype showed up many times. This beta chain is an unintended read in a library built for alpha chains; its size means little. V gene TRBV5-1 combines with J gene TRBJ2-3; D tentatively reads TRBD1 or TRBD2 (5 bases each). Germline CDR1 reads SGHRS; CDR2 reads YFSETQ. Trimming left V 0 bases short and J 2 bases short, with 22 bases between. The CDR3 spans 19 residues. The CDR3 is CASSLGGGPPILDTDTQYF. The CDR3 region has the DNA TGCGCCAGCAGCTTGGGTGGGGGTCCACCAATTCTGGACACAGATACGCAGTATTTT.

In its sample, this clonotype was seen many times. Being off target in a library aimed at alpha chains, this beta chain has a size of little meaning. This chain joins TRBV29-1 and TRBJ2-3, with TRBD2 matching 12 bases. The length of the CDR3 is 23 residues. Germline V CDR1 and CDR2: SQVTM, ANQGSEA. J lost 1 base, V lost 6 bases, and 29 bases had no gene match. CDR3 residues: CSVVFGAETMTSGSRSRTDTQYF. Here the CDR3 DNA reads TGCAGCGTCGTCTTTGGGGCAGAAACGATGACTAGCGGGAGTCGTTCCCGCACAGATACGCAGTATTTT.

This clonotype was seen many times. This beta chain lies outside the target of a library built for alpha chains; its clone size means little. This chain joins TRBV27 and TRBJ1-1, with D maybe TRBD1 (5 bases). This CDR3 is 14 amino acids long. Germline-derived CDR1 and CDR2 are MNHEY and SMNVEV (reference sequence). The germline V and J ends were trimmed by 4 bases and 1 base, with 10 bases remaining between them. CDR3 DNA: TGTGCCAGCAGTTCCGACAGATCGAACACTGAAGCTTTCTTT. Translation: CASSSDRSNTEAFF.

This clonotype was found many times. This beta chain is an unintended read in a library built for alpha chains; its size means little. This sequence joins TRBV24-1 and TRBJ2-2; D possibly corresponds to TRBD1 (6 bases). CDR3 length: 15 residues. Germline assignment: CDR1 KGHDR and CDR2 SFDVKD. V lost 8 bases and J 0 bases, leaving 12 bases between the germline ends. CDR3 sequence reads: CATNGGRTNTGELFF. In DNA, the CDR3 is TGTGCCACCAATGGGGGCCGAACGAACACCGGGGAGCTGTTTTTT.

This clonotype has ten or more counts. For a library built for alpha chains, this beta chain is a stray read; little rests on its size. CDR3 coding DNA: TGCGCCAGCAGCTTGGAGGTACAGAACACTGAAGCTTTCTTT. Translated, it gives CASSLEVQNTEAFF. The chain has TRBV5-1 and TRBJ1-1; D ambiguous. The germline V gene encodes CDR1 SGHRS and CDR2 YFSETQ. The CDR3 is made up of 14 amino acids. V lost 0 bases and J 1 base, leaving 7 bases between the germline ends.

Concerning this clonotype itself: The library was prepared for alpha chains; this beta chain is a stray read, so its frequency means little. The J gene is TRBJ2-6, the V gene TRBV20-1; 10 bases are shared with TRBD1. The CDR3 spans 17 residues. The germline CDR1 and CDR2 sequences are DFQATT and SNEGSKA (reference sequence). V shed 3 bases and J 4 bases; nucleotides not matched to a gene: 9. This CDR3 is CSASPRQGATGANVLTF. In nucleotides, the CDR3 is TGCAGTGCTAGTCCCCGACAGGGGGCTACCGGGGCCAACGTCCTGACTTTC.

This clonotype was counted only a few times. This beta chain appears as a stray read in a library generated for alpha chains; its size is not informative. The chain uses TRBV3-1 and TRBJ1-1; D gene uncertain. The CDR3 length is 11 residues. The V end was cut by 4 bases, the J end by 11 bases, with 11 bases between. CDR1 and CDR2 (germline): LGHDT, YNNKEL (reference sequence). CDR3 in amino acids: CASSRSGFAFF. Written as DNA, the CDR3 is TGTGCCAGCAGCCGGTCGGGTTTTGCTTTCTTT.

Within the sample, this clonotype is medium-sized. Within a library made for alpha chains, this beta chain is off target, and its count is uninformative. V is TRBV9 and J is TRBJ2-3; the match to TRBD2 covers 14 bases. Looked up from germline, CDR1 is SGDLS and CDR2 is YYNGEE. V was clipped by 4 bases and J by 6 bases; unmatched bases: 7. CDR3 length equals 16 residues. The CDR3 bases are TGTGCCAGCAGCCTCCGACTAGCGGGAGGGTCGGATACGCAGTATTTT. It is translated as CASSLRLAGGSDTQYF.

This clonotype showed up many times. A library made for alpha chains picked up this beta chain off target, so its size means little. The chain carries TRBV20-1 and TRBJ1-1; D not certain. CDR1 and CDR2 from the germline V gene are DFQATT and SNEGSKA (reference sequence). Trimming left V 5 bases short and J 4 bases short, with 8 bases between. This CDR3 has 11 residues. This CDR3 is CSAWRSTEAFF. In nucleotides, the CDR3 is TGCAGTGCTTGGCGAAGCACTGAAGCTTTCTTT.

There are many counts of this clonotype. The library was designed around alpha chains, so this beta chain is a stray read whose abundance carries little weight. The chain couples TRBV11-2 to TRBJ2-1, with 9 bases identical to TRBD2. The CDR3 loop spans 14 amino acids. Germline trimming cut 5 bases from V and 10 bases from J; bases unmatched to any gene: 9. Germline CDR1 SGHAT, CDR2 FQNNGV. In nucleotides, the CDR3 is TGTGCCAGCAGCCGACAACCGACTAGCGGAGAGCAGTTCTTC. Its protein product is CASSRQPTSGEQFF.

This clonotype has a count of ten or more. In a library made to pick up alpha chains, this beta chain is a stray read with a size that means little. The chain links TRBV4-1 to TRBJ2-1; TRBD1 aligns across 8 bases. The germline gives CDR1 MGHRA, CDR2 YSYEKL. With V trimmed by 0 bases and J by 6 bases, 7 bases remained unmatched. The CDR3 runs to 16 residues. CDR3 region: CASSQDRTGWGNEQFF. CDR3 in DNA: TGCGCCAGCAGCCAAGATAGGACAGGGTGGGGCAATGAGCAGTTCTTC.

The sample holds many counts of this clonotype. This beta chain is an unintended read in a library built for alpha chains; its size means little. The CDR3 DNA sequence: TGCAGCACCCGACAGGGGAGGACAGATACGCAGTATTTT. Translating gives CSTRQGRTDTQYF. This chain links TRBV29-1 with TRBJ2-3, with TRBD1 matching 8 bases. V gave up 8 bases and J gave up 3 bases; unmatched junction bases: 7. CDR3 size: 13 residues. Germline CDR1 reads SQVTM; CDR2 reads ANQGSEA.

By share, this clonotype ranks as medium-sized. This beta chain is off target for a library built for alpha chains, so its abundance means little. The chain uses TRBV9 and TRBJ2-2; 13 bases fit TRBD2. From germline, CDR1 is SGDLS and CDR2 YYNGEE. CDR3 length: 18 amino acids. The V and J ends lost 0 bases and 4 bases, in that order; junction bases with no gene match: 6. The DNA for the CDR3 is TGTGCCAGCAGCGTAGGACTAGCGGGAGGTATCGGCACCGGGGAGCTGTTTTTT. This translates into CASSVGLAGGIGTGELFF.